The present entry profiles one T cell receptor (beta chain) with its context. Its recognized antigen is unknown. A much bigger clone sits one base away, suggesting this may be a read error. The library came from multiplex PCR. The sequencer was an Illumina HiSeq 4000. TCR beta libraries were built with iRepertoire HTBI primers and Arm-PCR amplification of CDR3 regions. Before sequencing, the PCR products underwent gel purification. In the paper's pipeline: A total of around 66 TRBV and approximately 13 TRBJ segments were identified across samples and were used for gene usage analysis of CDR3 amino acid clonotypes. COPE and FqMerger were used to merge filtered high-quality paired reads into contigs. BLAST was used to align contigs to the IMGT TRBV, TRBD and TRBJ reference genes, and CDR3 was defined following IMGT. Any clonotype with a frequency above 0.1% was classified as a highly expanded clone. Repertoire diversity was measured by Shannon entropy, and V-J evenness by the Gini coefficient. A clonotype found in more than one individual was treated as public. TCRdb reprocessed the public reads (quality trimming at Q25 with fastp, clone calling with MiXCR) and kept in-frame beta chains. When rows share a CDR3 protein, they turn into one entry using the most common DNA and genes. The V and J calls here are based on TCRdb, not the publication. This sample holds a few hundred thousand distinct CDR3 sequences; approximately 23% were observed only once. The ten largest clones take up 10% to 15% of the sample.

What the time point label conveys for this sample: persistent/refractory GD, antithyroid drugs over 5 years with positive TRAb. For both TCR sequencing and RNA sequencing, RNA was extracted from PBMCs using TRIzol. The diagnosis of Graves' disease was made according to American Thyroid Association guidelines. Recruitment of patients was carried out at an endocrinology department in Xi'an, China. From each patient, 7.5 to 10 milliliters of peripheral blood was collected into an EDTA anticoagulant tube. PBMCs were isolated by Ficoll Paque Plus density gradient separation without further T cell sorting. An Agilent 2100 Bioanalyzer and agarose gel were used to assess RNA quality, and a NanoDrop 2000 was used to measure RNA concentration. These data are taken from a study of regulatory T cells in long-lasting Graves disease (dated by TCRdb to the early 2020s). A note on the overall study: Persistent Graves' disease was defined as persistently positive TSH receptor autoantibodies together with antithyroid drug treatment for over 5 years. TCR sequencing covered about 13 persistent and approximately 20 newly diagnosed Graves' disease patients, approximately 33 samples in total. In the clinical cohort, patients with persistent Graves' disease had used antithyroid drugs for an average of about 9.3 years. The study took place in China and was registered as a clinical trial. Persistent Graves' disease patients were compared with newly diagnosed Graves' disease patients by peripheral blood TCR sequencing and RNA sequencing.

From cysteine to phenylalanine, the CDR3 is 15 amino acids long. The kept DNA is CDR3 alone, 45 bases in frame from the first base. From a lookup of the germline V gene, CDR1 and CDR2 are SGHTA and FQGTGA. Broad study findings and their caveats: The authors noted that the small sample size was a limitation that may lower accuracy. Peripheral blood alone was examined, since thyroid tissue, which constituted the primary lesion, could not be accessed. TRBV28, TRBJ1-2 and TRBJ2-5 were preferentially used in persistent disease, while TRBV20-1 and TRBJ2-1 were favored in newly diagnosed disease. Compared with newly diagnosed patients, patients with persistent Graves' disease had lower TCR Shannon entropy and fewer highly expanded clones, which suggests clonal expansion. Sequencing and analysis were restricted to the TCR beta chain. Persistent patients shared more public clonotypes among themselves (more than 2,500) than newly diagnosed patients did (more than 950).

The receptor was isolated from a female donor with Graves disease. Here the sequenced sample was peripheral blood mononuclear cells (PBMCs), taken when the disease was refractory, from a patient treated with antithyroid drugs. The chain couples TRBV7-3 to TRBJ2-7; TRBD1 is a possible D gene, resting on 6 matching bases. The nucleotide sequence is TGTACCAGCAGAACTCGACAGGCCATCTCCTACGAGCAGTACTTC. It is translated as CTSRTRQAISYEQYF.